These T cell receptor beta chains were read from a single sample in a study of T cell responses to AZD1222 COVID-19 vaccine. Sequenced by immunoSEQ multiplex PCR; TCRdb stores in-frame clones only, minus some. The sample gives about 72,000 clones, more than 75% of which show up once; more than 20% is in the top ten. Specimen: peripheral blood, collected on day 0 of AZD1222 vaccination. The receptors were gathered from an adult in good health. CDR3s leave out the opening cysteine and the closing phenylalanine or tryptophan.

V gene	J gene	CDR3 protein
TRBV30	TRBJ1-2	AWSTGEKSRYT
TRBV10-3	TRBJ1-4	AISEGRGEKLF
TRBV12-3/TRBV12-4	TRBJ1-1	ASRLQLNTEAF
TRBV6-5	TRBJ1-6	ASSSQGVSTSPLH
TRBV30	TRBJ1-6	AWSRTGYNSPLH
TRBV2	TRBJ2-7	ASSDPGQGFKQY
TRBV3-1/TRBV3-2	TRBJ2-5	ASSQVKGRGEETQY
TRBV2	TRBJ2-3	ASSEHLGTGGPDTQY
TRBV11-2	TRBJ1-2	ASSLKGPYGYT
TRBV2	TRBJ1-1	ASSEGATGTTEAF
TRBV7-9	TRBJ2-7	ASSPVSRGAEQY
TRBV6-6	TRBJ1-5	ASNPGQDNQPQH
TRBV7-3	TRBJ1-1	ASSLTVNTEAF
TRBV4-3	TRBJ1-1	ASSHDTSTPESAF
TRBV7-8	TRBJ1-4	ASSLPRDRTGGKLF
TRBV30	TRBJ2-5	AWQGQKETQY
TRBV6-5	TRBJ1-4	ASRTGITSEKLF
TRBV4-2	TRBJ1-2	ASSQDRLGRMT
TRBV6-4	TRBJ2-3	ASSERGGTDTQY
TRBV5-4	TRBJ2-5	ASSFRGGEGETQY
TRBV5-1	TRBJ2-3	ASSFLTGGSTDTQY
TRBV7-3	TRBJ2-1	ASSLQSTRNEQF
TRBV27	TRBJ1-2	ASSLRGFNAGYT
TRBV28	TRBJ2-7	ASSLDGTGGYEQY
TRBV18	TRBJ2-5	ASSPSPSGTRQETQY